This T cell receptor (beta chain) originates from a study of CD8 T cells in ankylosing spondylitis. Overall study results and limits: Prior literature has documented some motif variants in synovial fluid and blood from reactive arthritis. The study identified a TCR beta motif of several highly homologous variants that appeared characteristic of ankylosing spondylitis blood. As for the disease-linked clones, they showed a CD8+ phenotype and occurred at relatively low frequencies in peripheral blood. Significant enrichment of disease-linked clones was reported in matched ankylosing spondylitis synovial fluid.

The authors made TCR beta libraries by quantitative 5'-RACE with molecular barcodes. TCRdb processed the 5' RACE reads anew with MiXCR; each CDR3 protein has one entry. The sample has 100,000 to 150,000 distinct CDR3 sequences; approximately 17% are singletons. Germline V gene data show CDR1 as LGHNT and CDR2 as FRNRAP. The CDR3 sequence is 14 residues long. The ends were cut back, 2 bases at V and 6 bases at J, with 10 bases in the middle. Turning to this clonotype: Its cognate antigen is unknown.

This clonotype originated in a male donor with ankylosing spondylitis. Sequencing was done on a sample of blood, either unsorted or a sorted T cell fraction (not recorded which). V usage is TRBV12-5 and J usage is TRBJ2-2; D assignment may be TRBD1 or TRBD2 (5 bases each). CDR3 coding DNA: TGTGCTAGTGGTTTGTGGCAGGGAGCCGGGGAGCTGTTTTTT. It translates to CASGLWQGAGELFF.